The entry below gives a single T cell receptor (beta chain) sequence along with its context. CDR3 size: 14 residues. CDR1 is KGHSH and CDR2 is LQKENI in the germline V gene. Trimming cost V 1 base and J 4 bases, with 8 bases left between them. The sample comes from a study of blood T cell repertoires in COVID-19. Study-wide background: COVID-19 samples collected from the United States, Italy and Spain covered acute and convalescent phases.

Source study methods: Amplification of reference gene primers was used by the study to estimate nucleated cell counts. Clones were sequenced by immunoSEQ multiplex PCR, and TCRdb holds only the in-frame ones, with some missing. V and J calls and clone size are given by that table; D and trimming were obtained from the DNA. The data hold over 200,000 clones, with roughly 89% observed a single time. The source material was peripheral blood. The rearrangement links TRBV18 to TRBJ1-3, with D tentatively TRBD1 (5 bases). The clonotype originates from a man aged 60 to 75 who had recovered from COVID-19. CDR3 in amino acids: CASSPQGQGNTIYF. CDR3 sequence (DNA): TGTGCCAGCTCACCACAGGGGCAAGGAAACACCATATATTTT.